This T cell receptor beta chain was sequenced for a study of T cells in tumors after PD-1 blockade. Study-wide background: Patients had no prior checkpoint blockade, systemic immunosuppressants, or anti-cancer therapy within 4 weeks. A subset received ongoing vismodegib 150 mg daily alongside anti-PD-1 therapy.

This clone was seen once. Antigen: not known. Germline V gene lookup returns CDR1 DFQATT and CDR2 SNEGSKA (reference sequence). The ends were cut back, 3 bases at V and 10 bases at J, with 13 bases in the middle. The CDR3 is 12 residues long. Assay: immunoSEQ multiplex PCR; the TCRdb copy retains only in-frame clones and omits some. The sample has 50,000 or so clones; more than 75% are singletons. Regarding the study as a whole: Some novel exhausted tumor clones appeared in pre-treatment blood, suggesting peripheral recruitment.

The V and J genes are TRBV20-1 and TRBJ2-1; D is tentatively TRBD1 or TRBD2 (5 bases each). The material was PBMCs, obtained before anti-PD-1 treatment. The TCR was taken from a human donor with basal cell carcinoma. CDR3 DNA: TGCAGTGCTAGTCGGCAGTGGGACGAGCAGTTCTTC. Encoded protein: CSASRQWDEQFF.